The clone carrying this TCR beta chain was counted once. What it binds is unknown. With 3 bases removed from V and 0 bases from J, the gap between germline ends came to 11 bases. The CDR3 is 15 residues long. CDR1 and CDR2 (germline): SGHDT, YYEEEE. The sample originates from a study of shared clonotypes between healthy human individuals. Points from the study as a whole: Represented diversity (both genetic and exposure-history) was limited by the small number of donors.

Genomic DNA belonging to each subset was distributed in equal measure over several immunoSEQ plates. Replicate PCRs from sorted subsets contained around 200 ng DNA, which is some 32,000 T cell genomes. TCRdb keeps only in-frame clones here, not all; method: immunoSEQ multiplex PCR. This repertoire shows some 2,500,000 clones, about 90% found once; its top ten account for around 0.35%. The TCR comes from a young man in good health. Some clones in this sample may be carry-over from other donors' samples. Sequenced: naive CD4+ T cells from PBMCs. Subset: CD45RA+ positively selected. The gene calls are TRBV5-6 and TRBJ2-3; possible D gene TRBD2, 5 bases. In DNA form, the CDR3 reads TGTGCCAGCAGCTCCTTAGCGAGAAGCACAGATACGCAGTATTTT. Translated: CASSSLARSTDTQYF.